A single sample gave rise to the 6 T cell receptor beta chains below, sequenced in a study of early T cells in non-severe SARS-CoV-2 infection. TCRdb re-derived calls from the 5' RACE reads in MiXCR, one entry per CDR3 protein. The table lists tens of thousands of distinct CDR3 sequences, around an eighth of them singletons. Sequencing was done on a sample of whole blood. The receptors derive from an adult who was a healthcare worker with PCR-confirmed SARS-CoV-2 infection or an uninfected control (not recorded which).

This clonotype has ten or more counts. The V and J genes are TRBV27 and TRBJ1-5; D remains unclear. This CDR3 spans 13 amino acids. V was shortened by 2 bases and J by 5 bases, with 7 bases between the two germline ends. Per germline, CDR1 MNHEY and CDR2 SMNVEV (reference sequence). CDR3 sequence: CASSLASDQPQHF. The CDR3 nucleotides read TGTGCCAGCAGTTTAGCCTCGGATCAGCCCCAGCATTTT.

The chain carries TRBV29-1 and TRBJ1-1; D gene ambiguous. CDR1 and CDR2 (germline): SQVTM, ANQGSEA. V shed 4 bases and J shed 4 bases, with 10 bases lying between them. There are 12 residues in the CDR3. The CDR3 nucleotides are TGCAGCGTTGCTCAGTATGGCACTGAAGCTTTCTTT. Translating gives CSVAQYGTEAFF.

CDR3 in DNA: TGTGCCAGCAGTTACTCCGGGGGCAGGGGGACCTACAATGAGCAGTTCTTC. It specifies CASSYSGGRGTYNEQFF. This chain connects TRBV6-6 to TRBJ2-1; a weak D match, TRBD1 (7 bases). This CDR3 comprises 17 residues. Germline V gene data show CDR1 as MNHNY and CDR2 as SVGAGI (reference sequence). V was clipped by 0 bases and J by 2 bases, with 14 bases between them.

About this clonotype: This sequence may be a read error, since a much larger clone differs from it by one base. The chain joins TRBV5-6 to TRBJ2-2; unclear D gene. V gave up 0 bases and J gave up 6 bases, with 0 bases separating them. The germline V gene encodes CDR1 SGHDT and CDR2 YYEEEE. This CDR3 spans 11 amino acids. CDR3 sequence (DNA): TGTGCCAGCAGCTTGGCCGGGGAGCTGTTTTTT. This codes for CASSLAGELFF. The whole variable domain, filled in from reference TRBV5-6 and TRBJ2-2, reads DAGVTQSPTHLIKTRGQQVTLRCSPKSGHDTVSWYQQALGQGPQFIFQYYEEEERQRGNFPDRFSGHQFPNYSSELNVNALLLGDSALYLCASSLAGELFFGEGSRLTVL.

This clonotype was observed many times. The genes are TRBV28 and TRBJ1-4; TRBD1 aligns across 8 bases. The CDR3 spans 15 residues. With V trimmed by 3 bases and J by 7 bases, 7 bases remained unmatched. CDR1 and CDR2 (germline): MDHEN, SYDVKM. Here the CDR3 DNA reads TGTGCCAGCAGTTTCTTACAGGGGGGAATTGAAAAACTGTTTTTT. The encoded protein is CASSFLQGGIEKLFF.

This clonotype turned up a few times. V gene TRBV28 combines with J gene TRBJ1-2; D is perhaps TRBD1 (6 bases). Germline CDR1 reads MDHEN; CDR2 reads SYDVKM. V was pared by 3 bases and J by 7 bases, with 6 bases between. This CDR3 region has 11 residues. Here the CDR3 reads CASSLGAGYTF. The DNA for the CDR3 is TGTGCCAGCAGTTTGGGGGCTGGCTACACCTTC.